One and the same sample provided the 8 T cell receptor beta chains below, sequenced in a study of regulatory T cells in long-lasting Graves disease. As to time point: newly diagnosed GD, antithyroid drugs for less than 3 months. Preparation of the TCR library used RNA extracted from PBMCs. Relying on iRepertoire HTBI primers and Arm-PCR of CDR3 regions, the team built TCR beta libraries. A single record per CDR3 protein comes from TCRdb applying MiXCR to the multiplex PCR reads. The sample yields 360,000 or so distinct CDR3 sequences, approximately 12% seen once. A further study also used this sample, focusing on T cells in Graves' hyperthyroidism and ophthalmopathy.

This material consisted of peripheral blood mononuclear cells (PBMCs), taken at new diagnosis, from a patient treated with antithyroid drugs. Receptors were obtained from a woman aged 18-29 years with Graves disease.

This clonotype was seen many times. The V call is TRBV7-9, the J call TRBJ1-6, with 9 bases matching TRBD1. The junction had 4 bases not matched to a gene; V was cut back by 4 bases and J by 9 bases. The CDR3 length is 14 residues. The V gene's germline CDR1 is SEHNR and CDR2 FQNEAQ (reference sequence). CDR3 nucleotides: TGTGCCAGCAGCTGGGACAGGGCTAGTTCACCCCTCCACTTT. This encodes CASSWDRASSPLHF.

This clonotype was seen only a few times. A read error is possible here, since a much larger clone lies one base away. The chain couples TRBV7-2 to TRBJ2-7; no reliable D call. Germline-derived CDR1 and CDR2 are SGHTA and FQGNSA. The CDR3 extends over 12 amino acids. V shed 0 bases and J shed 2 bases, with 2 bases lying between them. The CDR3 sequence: CASSLAAYEQYF. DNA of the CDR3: TGTGCCAGCAGCTTAGCGGCCTACGAGCAGTACTTC. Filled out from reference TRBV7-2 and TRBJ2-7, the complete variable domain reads GAGVSQSPSNKVTEKGKDVELRCDPISGHTALYWYRQSLGQGLEFLIYFQGNSAPDKSGLPSDRFSAERTGGSVSTLTIQRTQQEDSAVYLCASSLAAYEQYFGPGTRLTVT.

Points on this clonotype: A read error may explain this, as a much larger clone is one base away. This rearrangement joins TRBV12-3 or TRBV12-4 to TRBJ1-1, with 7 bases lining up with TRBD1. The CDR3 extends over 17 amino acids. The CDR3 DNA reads TGTGCCAGCTCACCACGACAGGGTTTATTATCGAACACTGAAACTTTCTTT. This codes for CASSPRQGLLSNTETFF.

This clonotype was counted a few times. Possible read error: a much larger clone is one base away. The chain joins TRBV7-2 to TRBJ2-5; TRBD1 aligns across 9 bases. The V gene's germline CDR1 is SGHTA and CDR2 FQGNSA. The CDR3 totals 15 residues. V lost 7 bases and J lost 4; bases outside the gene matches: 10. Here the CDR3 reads CASNPTGGGRETQYF. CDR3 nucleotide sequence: TGTGCCAGCAACCCTACAGGGGGCGGGCGAGAGACCCAGTACTTC.

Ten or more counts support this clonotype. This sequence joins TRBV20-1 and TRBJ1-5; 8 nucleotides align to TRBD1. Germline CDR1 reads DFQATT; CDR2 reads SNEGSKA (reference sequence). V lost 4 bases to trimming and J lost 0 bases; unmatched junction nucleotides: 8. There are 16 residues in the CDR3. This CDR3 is CSATWTGSSSNQPQHF. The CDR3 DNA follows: TGCAGTGCTACCTGGACAGGGTCCTCTAGCAATCAGCCCCAGCATTTT.

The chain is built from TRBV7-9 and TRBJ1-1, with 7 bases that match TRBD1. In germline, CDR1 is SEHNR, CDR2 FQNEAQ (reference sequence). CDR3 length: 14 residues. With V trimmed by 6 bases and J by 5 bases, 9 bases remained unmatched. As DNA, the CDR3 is TGTGCCAGCAGAACTGACAGGGCTGGGACTGAAGCTTTCTTT. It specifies CASRTDRAGTEAFF.

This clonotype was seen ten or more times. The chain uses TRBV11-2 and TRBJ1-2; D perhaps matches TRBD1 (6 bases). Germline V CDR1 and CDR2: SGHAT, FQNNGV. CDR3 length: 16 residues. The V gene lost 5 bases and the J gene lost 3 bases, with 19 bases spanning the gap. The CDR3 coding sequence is TGTGCCAGCAGCGAGGGACACCGAATAGAGGACTATGGCTACACCTTC. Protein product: CASSEGHRIEDYGYTF. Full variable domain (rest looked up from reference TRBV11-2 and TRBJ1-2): EAGVAQSPRYKIIEKRQSVAFWCNPISGHATLYWYQQILGQGPKLLIQFQNNGVVDDSQLPKDRFSAERLKGVDSTLKIQPAKLEDSAVYLCASSEGHRIEDYGYTFGSGTRLTVV.

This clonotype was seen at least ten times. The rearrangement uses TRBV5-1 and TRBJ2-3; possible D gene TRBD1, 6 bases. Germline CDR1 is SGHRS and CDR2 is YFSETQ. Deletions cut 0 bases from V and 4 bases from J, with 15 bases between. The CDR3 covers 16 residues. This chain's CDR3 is CASSLATSGVADTQYF. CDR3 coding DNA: TGCGCCAGCAGCTTGGCCACTTCAGGGGTCGCAGATACGCAGTATTTT.